The rows below give T cell receptor beta chains drawn from one sample of a study of OX40 agonist ivuxolimab in advanced cancers. This table comes from immunoSEQ multiplex PCR, and its TCRdb copy is limited to in-frame clones, with some not included. The table has over 65,000 clones, approximately 92% seen once. The source was CD4+ or CD8+ T cells sorted from blood, collected in a trial of the OX40 agonist ivuxolimab. Every receptor here comes from an adult with an advanced solid tumor such as melanoma, head and neck, liver or kidney cancer. Each CDR3 is given with its conserved first and last residue. D genes are given only for firm matches. Clone size is shown for a subset of rows, as once, few, many or a class of expanded clone.

TRBD1 . TRBJ2-7 TRBV4-2 CASSQASAGTGFLGTYEQYF TGTGCCAGCAGCCAAGCCTCCGCCGGGACAGGGTTTCTTGGTACCTACGAGCAGTACTTC
. few TRBJ1-5 TRBV19 CAVGATQPQHF TGTGCCGTGGGGGCTACTCAGCCCCAGCATTTT
. . TRBJ1-4 TRBV28 CASRSTAPNEKLFF TGTGCCAGCAGGTCGACAGCCCCTAATGAAAAACTGTTTTTT
TRBD1 . TRBJ2-5 TRBV19 CASSIGTGAWETQYF TGTGCCAGTAGTATAGGGACAGGGGCTTGGGAGACCCAGTACTTC
TRBD1 . TRBJ2-5 TRBV9 CASSGGTGRETQYF TGTGCCAGCAGCGGGGGGACAGGGAGAGAGACCCAGTACTTC
TRBD1 . TRBJ2-7 TRBV10-3 CAISEGQGPYEQYF TGTGCCATCAGTGAGGGACAGGGGCCCTACGAGCAGTACTTC
. . TRBJ1-4 TRBV7-3 CASSFIPPTTNEKLFF TGTGCCAGCAGCTTTATACCTCCCACAACTAATGAAAAACTGTTTTTT
. once TRBJ1-2 TRBV6-5 CASSYGGNGYTF TGTGCCAGCAGTTACGGGGGGAATGGCTACACCTTC
. . TRBJ1-1 TRBV28 CASSFGGRGITEAFF TGTGCCAGCAGTTTTGGGGGGAGGGGGATCACTGAAGCTTTCTTT
TRBD2 few TRBJ2-3 TRBV11-2 CASGLAAGVADTQYF TGTGCCAGCGGCCTAGCGGCCGGGGTGGCAGATACGCAGTATTTT
TRBD2 . TRBJ2-7 TRBV19 CASSISAEAGVHEQYF TGTGCCAGTAGTATATCGGCAGAAGCGGGAGTCCACGAGCAGTACTTC
. . TRBJ2-1 TRBV28 CASSTQSGGSYNEQFF TGTGCCAGCAGTACCCAATCTGGGGGCTCCTACAATGAGCAGTTCTTC
TRBD1 . TRBJ1-1 TRBV9 CASSELRDRDWAFF TGTGCCAGCAGCGAACTCCGGGACAGGGATTGGGCTTTCTTT
. . TRBJ1-1 TRBV10-3 CAISLQLTMNTEAFF TGTGCCATCAGCCTACAGCTTACCATGAACACTGAAGCTTTCTTT
. . TRBJ1-1 TRBV2 CASGVDTEAFF TGTGCCAGCGGGGTGGACACTGAAGCTTTCTTT